These 18 T cell receptor beta chains originate from one sample sequenced in a study of T cells in narcolepsy. TCRdb's copy holds only in-frame clones and misses some; the assay was immunoSEQ multiplex PCR. The profile shows 25,000 to 30,000 clones, more than 75% of them singletons. Sequenced input: memory (CD45RA-) CD4+ T cells from blood. The receptors stem from a human donor in good health.

V usage is TRBV6-6 and J usage is TRBJ1-1; 7 bases map to TRBD1. Germline V gene lookup returns CDR1 MNHNY and CDR2 SVGAGI (reference sequence). With 6 bases clipped from V and 0 bases from J, the junction kept 7 bases outside the gene matches. The CDR3 runs to 15 residues. CDR3 protein: CASSHHRGMNTEAFF. In DNA form, the CDR3 reads TGTGCCAGCAGCCACCACAGGGGAATGAACACTGAAGCTTTCTTT.

Written as DNA, the CDR3 is TGTGCCAGCAGTTCCCGCGTAGATGAAGCTTTCTTT. Its translation: CASSSRVDEAFF. The gene calls are TRBV27 and TRBJ1-1; D call uncertain. Trimming cost V 4 bases and J 7 bases, with 10 bases left between them. The germline gives CDR1 MNHEY, CDR2 SMNVEV (reference sequence). CDR3 length: 12 amino acids.

The genes are TRBV6-1 and TRBJ1-1, with TRBD1 as a possible D gene (5 bases). Germline V gives CDR1 MNHNS, CDR2 SASEGT. CDR3 length: 14 residues. Trimming cost V 1 base and J 0 bases, with 6 bases left between them. Here the CDR3 DNA reads TGTGCCAGCAGTGAAGGGGGGGTGAACACTGAAGCTTTCTTT. Protein product: CASSEGGVNTEAFF.

This chain joins TRBV11-2 and TRBJ2-1, with 8 bases fitting TRBD2. V lost 1 base and J lost 4; bases outside the gene matches: 9. There are 17 residues in the CDR3. The germline CDR1 and CDR2 sequences are SGHAT and FQNNGV. The CDR3 nucleotides are TGTGCCAGCAGCTTAGCCATTTTGGCTAGCGGGTACAATGAGCAGTTCTTC. It specifies CASSLAILASGYNEQFF.

This rearrangement joins TRBV18 to TRBJ2-1, with D uncertain. Germline V gives CDR1 KGHSH, CDR2 LQKENI. V was trimmed by 3 bases and J by 3 bases, leaving 6 bases between them. The CDR3 sequence is 13 residues long. CDR3 residues: CASSPTSYNEQFF. DNA of the CDR3: TGTGCCAGCTCACCGACGAGCTACAATGAGCAGTTCTTC.

The rearrangement links TRBV2 to TRBJ2-3, with a weak D call TRBD2 (6 bases). CDR1 and CDR2 (germline): SNHLY, FYNNEI. Trimming removed 11 bases from V and 4 bases from J, with 16 bases in between. This CDR3 region has 13 residues. CDR3: CAAQRREADTQYF. CDR3 in DNA: TGTGCCGCCCAGCGCAGGGAGGCAGATACGCAGTATTTT.

This chain connects TRBV11-1 to TRBJ1-1; 11 bases match TRBD1. This CDR3 has 15 amino acids. The junction had 6 bases not matched to a gene; V was cut back by 4 bases and J by 5 bases. Germline V CDR1 and CDR2: SGHAT, FQDESV (reference sequence). Here the CDR3 DNA reads TGTGCCAGCAGCTGGGGGACAGGGGGACGGACTGAAGCTTTCTTT. Translating gives CASSWGTGGRTEAFF. Variable domain in full (rest from reference TRBV11-1 and TRBJ1-1): EAEVAQSPRYKITEKSQAVAFWCDPISGHATLYWYRQILGQGPELLVQFQDESVVDDSQLPKDRFSAERLKGVDSTLKIQPAELGDSAMYLCASSWGTGGRTEAFFGQGTRLTVV.

In DNA form, the CDR3 reads TGTGCCAGCAGCTTGTCCGGGGAGGCCAATCAGCCCCAGCATTTT. Translation gives CASSLSGEANQPQHF. This rearrangement joins TRBV11-1 to TRBJ1-5; no clear D gene. Germline V CDR1 and CDR2: SGHAT, FQDESV (reference sequence). The CDR3 is 15 amino acids. V gave up 3 bases and J gave up 3 bases, with 12 bases separating them.

The chain combines TRBV13 with TRBJ2-1, with 16 bases identical to TRBD2. This CDR3 spans 19 amino acids. V lost 5 bases to trimming and J lost 1 base; unmatched junction nucleotides: 8. Germline CDR1 PRHDT, CDR2 FYEKMQ (reference sequence). The CDR3 region has the DNA TGTGCCAGCAGCGTACCGGGACTAGCGGGGGGGAATTCCTACAATGAGCAGTTCTTC. This gives the protein CASSVPGLAGGNSYNEQFF.

V and J are TRBV2 and TRBJ2-3; TRBD1 agrees at 11 bases. The CDR3 sequence is 15 residues long. Trimming took 5 bases from V and 4 from J; bases not matched to a gene: 5. Germline CDR1 reads SNHLY; CDR2 reads FYNNEI. The CDR3 nucleotides are TGTGCCAGCAGTCGGACAGGGGGCAAATCAGATACGCAGTATTTT. This encodes CASSRTGGKSDTQYF.

The genes are TRBV19 and TRBJ1-1; D remains ambiguous. CDR3 length: 13 residues. Germline CDR1 is LNHDA and CDR2 is SQIVND (reference sequence). Trimming shortened V by 2 bases and J by 1 base, and 5 bases separated the two germline ends. The CDR3 DNA sequence: TGTGCCAGTAGTATAACGGGGAACACTGAAGCTTTCTTT. Encoded protein: CASSITGNTEAFF.

The CDR3 is CASSPGTQIFTEAFF. The CDR3 bases are TGTGCCAGCAGCCCCGGGACCCAGATTTTCACTGAAGCTTTCTTT. The chain couples TRBV9 to TRBJ1-1; tentative D call: TRBD1 (5 bases). Looked up from germline, CDR1 is SGDLS and CDR2 is YYNGEE. The CDR3 contains 15 residues. V dropped 4 bases and J dropped 4 bases, with 17 bases sitting between them.

The chain carries TRBV14 and TRBJ1-1; D remains ambiguous. Germline V CDR1 and CDR2: SGHDN, FVKESK. The CDR3 is made up of 15 amino acids. V dropped 4 bases and J dropped 5 bases, with 17 bases sitting between them. CDR3 sequence reads: CASSLRVGLRTEAFF. In nucleotides, the CDR3 is TGTGCCAGCAGCCTTAGGGTGGGTTTAAGGACTGAAGCTTTCTTT. The whole variable domain, filled in from reference TRBV14 and TRBJ1-1, reads EAGVTQFPSHSVIEKGQTVTLRCDPISGHDNLYWYRRVMGKEIKFLLHFVKESKQDESGMPNNRFLAERTGGTYSTLKVQPAELEDSGVYFCASSLRVGLRTEAFFGQGTRLTVV.

CDR3 in amino acids: CASSYSTGNEQFF. The CDR3 nucleotides read TGTGCCAGCAGTTACTCTACAGGGAATGAGCAGTTCTTC. V usage is TRBV2 and J usage is TRBJ2-1; D may be TRBD1 (6 bases). V lost 5 bases, J lost 7 bases, and 12 bases lay in between. This CDR3 has 13 amino acids. CDR1 and CDR2 (germline): SNHLY, FYNNEI.

This clone showed up just a few times. The chain recombines TRBV7-3 with TRBJ2-3; D remains unclear. The CDR3 is 13 residues long. V shed 0 bases and J shed 5 bases, with 6 bases lying between them. CDR1 and CDR2 (germline): SGHTA, FQGTGA. In DNA, the CDR3 is TGTGCCAGCAGCTTAACTTCGGGAGATACGCAGTATTTT. This sequence encodes CASSLTSGDTQYF.

The chain carries TRBV2 and TRBJ2-6; D possibly corresponds to TRBD1 (5 bases). This CDR3 spans 15 amino acids. From germline, CDR1 is SNHLY and CDR2 FYNNEI. Trimming stripped 2 bases from V and 3 bases from J, with 8 bases between. The CDR3 is CASSESRVGANVLTF. CDR3 nucleotide sequence: TGTGCCAGCAGTGAATCCAGGGTTGGGGCCAACGTCCTGACTTTC.

This sequence joins TRBV30 and TRBJ1-2; the match to TRBD1 covers 9 bases. The CDR3 loop spans 12 amino acids. With 6 bases clipped from V and 7 bases from J, the junction kept 6 bases outside the gene matches. Germline V lookup: CDR1 GTSNPN, CDR2 SVGIG (reference sequence). CDR3 residues: CACAGTGSGYTF. DNA of the CDR3: TGTGCCTGTGCGGGGACAGGGAGTGGCTACACCTTC.

This chain connects TRBV19 to TRBJ2-7, with 10 bases aligning to TRBD2. CDR1 and CDR2 (germline): LNHDA, SQIVND (reference sequence). The CDR3 length is 18 residues. J gave up 0 bases and V 3 bases, and 11 bases lay outside the gene matches. The CDR3 region is CASSITSGEFLSSYEQYF. The CDR3 region has the DNA TGTGCCAGTAGTATTACTAGCGGGGAATTCCTGAGCTCCTACGAGCAGTACTTC.